These T cell receptor beta chains were read from a single sample in a study of T-cell reconstitution after alpha-beta-depleted transplantation in children. Via MiXCR, TCRdb re-called the PCR reads, giving one row per CDR3 protein. Here the sample spans approximately 400,000 distinct CDR3 sequences, roughly 11% being singletons. The sequenced sample was PBMCs from the stem cell graft donor, obtained from the stem cell graft. These receptor sequences come from a human donor who donated a stem cell graft to a child with acute myeloid leukemia. The CDR3 runs from the conserved cysteine through the conserved F or W. The order of the fields is V gene, J gene, CDR3 protein.

v_gene: TRBV19; j_gene: TRBJ2-7; CDR3aa: CASSPGPIYEQYF
v_gene: TRBV20-1; j_gene: TRBJ2-1; CDR3aa: CSAPGTGDYNEQFF
v_gene: TRBV2; j_gene: TRBJ1-5; CDR3aa: CASSEGQQDSNQPQHF
v_gene: TRBV20-1; j_gene: TRBJ2-3; CDR3aa: CSAPSQGRTDTQYF
v_gene: TRBV12-3/TRBV12-4; j_gene: TRBJ1-3; CDR3aa: CASSLSGTYGNTIYF
v_gene: TRBV14; j_gene: TRBJ2-3; CDR3aa: CASSQDGRDTQYF
v_gene: TRBV29-1; j_gene: TRBJ2-3; CDR3aa: CSVEGRGVLDTQYF
v_gene: TRBV7-2; j_gene: TRBJ1-1; CDR3aa: CASSPAAGMNTEAFF
v_gene: TRBV6-2/TRBV6-3; j_gene: TRBJ2-1; CDR3aa: CASSSDRDGNEQFF
v_gene: TRBV12-3/TRBV12-4; j_gene: TRBJ1-5; CDR3aa: CASSFFGGSSNQPQHF
v_gene: TRBV10-3; j_gene: TRBJ2-3; CDR3aa: CAISEYREDTQYF
v_gene: TRBV6-1; j_gene: TRBJ2-3; CDR3aa: CASAPYAGADTQYF
v_gene: TRBV20-1; j_gene: TRBJ1-2; CDR3aa: CSASAGSTVANYGYTF
v_gene: TRBV20-1; j_gene: TRBJ2-5; CDR3aa: CSASPGSQYF
v_gene: TRBV20-1; j_gene: TRBJ2-2; CDR3aa: CSARPGLTTGELFF
v_gene: TRBV12-3/TRBV12-4; j_gene: TRBJ2-5; CDR3aa: CASRPSGLAGGRETQYF
v_gene: TRBV4-3; j_gene: TRBJ1-6; CDR3aa: CASSQDTNNSPLHF
v_gene: TRBV10-3; j_gene: TRBJ1-5; CDR3aa: CAISEGRGPGNQPQHF
v_gene: TRBV20-1; j_gene: TRBJ2-3; CDR3aa: CSARDFERGGDTQYF
v_gene: TRBV12-3/TRBV12-4; j_gene: TRBJ1-6; CDR3aa: CASSLGDRENSPLHF
v_gene: TRBV10-1; j_gene: TRBJ2-5; CDR3aa: CASSVGSIQYF
v_gene: TRBV20-1; j_gene: TRBJ1-6; CDR3aa: CSAQRQGGNSPLHF
v_gene: TRBV2; j_gene: TRBJ2-5; CDR3aa: CASTGFRETQYF
v_gene: TRBV20-1; j_gene: TRBJ2-2; CDR3aa: CSALRAGVNTGELFF
v_gene: TRBV20-1; j_gene: TRBJ2-1; CDR3aa: CSAHQGNEQFF
v_gene: TRBV12-3/TRBV12-4; j_gene: TRBJ1-2; CDR3aa: CASSGRGAAETRGYTF
v_gene: TRBV6-1; j_gene: TRBJ1-1; CDR3aa: CASSEALQGRGLDTEAFF
v_gene: TRBV12-3/TRBV12-4; j_gene: TRBJ1-1; CDR3aa: CASSPVPAWGTEAFF
v_gene: TRBV5-1; j_gene: TRBJ2-3; CDR3aa: CASSLFRNTDTQYF
v_gene: TRBV5-1; j_gene: TRBJ1-4; CDR3aa: CASSPNPGGGEKLFF
v_gene: TRBV29-1; j_gene: TRBJ2-7; CDR3aa: CSVGGALPSYEQYF
v_gene: TRBV10-3; j_gene: TRBJ2-1; CDR3aa: CAISALGGLLVHNEHFF
v_gene: TRBV20-1; j_gene: TRBJ2-1; CDR3aa: CSARGTSGGANGEQFF
v_gene: TRBV7-9; j_gene: TRBJ2-5; CDR3aa: CASSLATSGRARETQYF
v_gene: TRBV20-1; j_gene: TRBJ1-5; CDR3aa: CSARVQGLGGNQPQHF
v_gene: TRBV7-3; j_gene: TRBJ2-5; CDR3aa: CASSLRGGIRETQYF
v_gene: TRBV11-3; j_gene: TRBJ2-1; CDR3aa: CASSLNRDNEQFF
v_gene: TRBV5-1; j_gene: TRBJ2-3; CDR3aa: CASSSRPFLSRSTDTQYF
v_gene: TRBV9; j_gene: TRBJ2-7; CDR3aa: CASSPSGSQNSYEQYF
v_gene: TRBV3-1; j_gene: TRBJ2-2; CDR3aa: CASSRDLNTGELFF
v_gene: TRBV29-1; j_gene: TRBJ2-2; CDR3aa: CSVVGAAAGELFF
v_gene: TRBV6-1; j_gene: TRBJ1-2; CDR3aa: CASSADSAFNYGYTF
v_gene: TRBV20-1; j_gene: TRBJ2-1; CDR3aa: CSALGNGNEQFF
v_gene: TRBV19; j_gene: TRBJ2-1; CDR3aa: CASNSGALSYNEQFF
v_gene: TRBV5-1; j_gene: TRBJ2-1; CDR3aa: CASSLGGQGVNEQFF
v_gene: TRBV7-2; j_gene: TRBJ2-1; CDR3aa: CASSLERNEQFF
v_gene: TRBV7-8; j_gene: TRBJ1-5; CDR3aa: CASSWADNFSNQPQHF
v_gene: TRBV4-1; j_gene: TRBJ2-1; CDR3aa: CASSQDLTSGRWLEQFF
v_gene: TRBV20-1; j_gene: TRBJ1-1; CDR3aa: CSARVGVGHLNTEAFF
v_gene: TRBV20-1; j_gene: TRBJ1-1; CDR3aa: CSAGGGSTWEAFF
v_gene: TRBV20-1; j_gene: TRBJ2-2; CDR3aa: CSARLPTGRNTGELFF
v_gene: TRBV15; j_gene: TRBJ2-1; CDR3aa: CATSSGTRGLFNEQFF
v_gene: TRBV20-1; j_gene: TRBJ2-5; CDR3aa: CSASRRLGEETQYF
v_gene: TRBV20-1; j_gene: TRBJ2-3; CDR3aa: CSAKPGAAQYF
v_gene: TRBV28; j_gene: TRBJ1-2; CDR3aa: CASSLQGLGYGYTF
v_gene: TRBV6-5; j_gene: TRBJ1-2; CDR3aa: CASSYSTGVIYGYTF
v_gene: TRBV29-1; j_gene: TRBJ2-7; CDR3aa: CSASQGLRGYYEQYF
v_gene: TRBV4-2; j_gene: TRBJ2-2; CDR3aa: CASSQEGTSGRANTGELFF